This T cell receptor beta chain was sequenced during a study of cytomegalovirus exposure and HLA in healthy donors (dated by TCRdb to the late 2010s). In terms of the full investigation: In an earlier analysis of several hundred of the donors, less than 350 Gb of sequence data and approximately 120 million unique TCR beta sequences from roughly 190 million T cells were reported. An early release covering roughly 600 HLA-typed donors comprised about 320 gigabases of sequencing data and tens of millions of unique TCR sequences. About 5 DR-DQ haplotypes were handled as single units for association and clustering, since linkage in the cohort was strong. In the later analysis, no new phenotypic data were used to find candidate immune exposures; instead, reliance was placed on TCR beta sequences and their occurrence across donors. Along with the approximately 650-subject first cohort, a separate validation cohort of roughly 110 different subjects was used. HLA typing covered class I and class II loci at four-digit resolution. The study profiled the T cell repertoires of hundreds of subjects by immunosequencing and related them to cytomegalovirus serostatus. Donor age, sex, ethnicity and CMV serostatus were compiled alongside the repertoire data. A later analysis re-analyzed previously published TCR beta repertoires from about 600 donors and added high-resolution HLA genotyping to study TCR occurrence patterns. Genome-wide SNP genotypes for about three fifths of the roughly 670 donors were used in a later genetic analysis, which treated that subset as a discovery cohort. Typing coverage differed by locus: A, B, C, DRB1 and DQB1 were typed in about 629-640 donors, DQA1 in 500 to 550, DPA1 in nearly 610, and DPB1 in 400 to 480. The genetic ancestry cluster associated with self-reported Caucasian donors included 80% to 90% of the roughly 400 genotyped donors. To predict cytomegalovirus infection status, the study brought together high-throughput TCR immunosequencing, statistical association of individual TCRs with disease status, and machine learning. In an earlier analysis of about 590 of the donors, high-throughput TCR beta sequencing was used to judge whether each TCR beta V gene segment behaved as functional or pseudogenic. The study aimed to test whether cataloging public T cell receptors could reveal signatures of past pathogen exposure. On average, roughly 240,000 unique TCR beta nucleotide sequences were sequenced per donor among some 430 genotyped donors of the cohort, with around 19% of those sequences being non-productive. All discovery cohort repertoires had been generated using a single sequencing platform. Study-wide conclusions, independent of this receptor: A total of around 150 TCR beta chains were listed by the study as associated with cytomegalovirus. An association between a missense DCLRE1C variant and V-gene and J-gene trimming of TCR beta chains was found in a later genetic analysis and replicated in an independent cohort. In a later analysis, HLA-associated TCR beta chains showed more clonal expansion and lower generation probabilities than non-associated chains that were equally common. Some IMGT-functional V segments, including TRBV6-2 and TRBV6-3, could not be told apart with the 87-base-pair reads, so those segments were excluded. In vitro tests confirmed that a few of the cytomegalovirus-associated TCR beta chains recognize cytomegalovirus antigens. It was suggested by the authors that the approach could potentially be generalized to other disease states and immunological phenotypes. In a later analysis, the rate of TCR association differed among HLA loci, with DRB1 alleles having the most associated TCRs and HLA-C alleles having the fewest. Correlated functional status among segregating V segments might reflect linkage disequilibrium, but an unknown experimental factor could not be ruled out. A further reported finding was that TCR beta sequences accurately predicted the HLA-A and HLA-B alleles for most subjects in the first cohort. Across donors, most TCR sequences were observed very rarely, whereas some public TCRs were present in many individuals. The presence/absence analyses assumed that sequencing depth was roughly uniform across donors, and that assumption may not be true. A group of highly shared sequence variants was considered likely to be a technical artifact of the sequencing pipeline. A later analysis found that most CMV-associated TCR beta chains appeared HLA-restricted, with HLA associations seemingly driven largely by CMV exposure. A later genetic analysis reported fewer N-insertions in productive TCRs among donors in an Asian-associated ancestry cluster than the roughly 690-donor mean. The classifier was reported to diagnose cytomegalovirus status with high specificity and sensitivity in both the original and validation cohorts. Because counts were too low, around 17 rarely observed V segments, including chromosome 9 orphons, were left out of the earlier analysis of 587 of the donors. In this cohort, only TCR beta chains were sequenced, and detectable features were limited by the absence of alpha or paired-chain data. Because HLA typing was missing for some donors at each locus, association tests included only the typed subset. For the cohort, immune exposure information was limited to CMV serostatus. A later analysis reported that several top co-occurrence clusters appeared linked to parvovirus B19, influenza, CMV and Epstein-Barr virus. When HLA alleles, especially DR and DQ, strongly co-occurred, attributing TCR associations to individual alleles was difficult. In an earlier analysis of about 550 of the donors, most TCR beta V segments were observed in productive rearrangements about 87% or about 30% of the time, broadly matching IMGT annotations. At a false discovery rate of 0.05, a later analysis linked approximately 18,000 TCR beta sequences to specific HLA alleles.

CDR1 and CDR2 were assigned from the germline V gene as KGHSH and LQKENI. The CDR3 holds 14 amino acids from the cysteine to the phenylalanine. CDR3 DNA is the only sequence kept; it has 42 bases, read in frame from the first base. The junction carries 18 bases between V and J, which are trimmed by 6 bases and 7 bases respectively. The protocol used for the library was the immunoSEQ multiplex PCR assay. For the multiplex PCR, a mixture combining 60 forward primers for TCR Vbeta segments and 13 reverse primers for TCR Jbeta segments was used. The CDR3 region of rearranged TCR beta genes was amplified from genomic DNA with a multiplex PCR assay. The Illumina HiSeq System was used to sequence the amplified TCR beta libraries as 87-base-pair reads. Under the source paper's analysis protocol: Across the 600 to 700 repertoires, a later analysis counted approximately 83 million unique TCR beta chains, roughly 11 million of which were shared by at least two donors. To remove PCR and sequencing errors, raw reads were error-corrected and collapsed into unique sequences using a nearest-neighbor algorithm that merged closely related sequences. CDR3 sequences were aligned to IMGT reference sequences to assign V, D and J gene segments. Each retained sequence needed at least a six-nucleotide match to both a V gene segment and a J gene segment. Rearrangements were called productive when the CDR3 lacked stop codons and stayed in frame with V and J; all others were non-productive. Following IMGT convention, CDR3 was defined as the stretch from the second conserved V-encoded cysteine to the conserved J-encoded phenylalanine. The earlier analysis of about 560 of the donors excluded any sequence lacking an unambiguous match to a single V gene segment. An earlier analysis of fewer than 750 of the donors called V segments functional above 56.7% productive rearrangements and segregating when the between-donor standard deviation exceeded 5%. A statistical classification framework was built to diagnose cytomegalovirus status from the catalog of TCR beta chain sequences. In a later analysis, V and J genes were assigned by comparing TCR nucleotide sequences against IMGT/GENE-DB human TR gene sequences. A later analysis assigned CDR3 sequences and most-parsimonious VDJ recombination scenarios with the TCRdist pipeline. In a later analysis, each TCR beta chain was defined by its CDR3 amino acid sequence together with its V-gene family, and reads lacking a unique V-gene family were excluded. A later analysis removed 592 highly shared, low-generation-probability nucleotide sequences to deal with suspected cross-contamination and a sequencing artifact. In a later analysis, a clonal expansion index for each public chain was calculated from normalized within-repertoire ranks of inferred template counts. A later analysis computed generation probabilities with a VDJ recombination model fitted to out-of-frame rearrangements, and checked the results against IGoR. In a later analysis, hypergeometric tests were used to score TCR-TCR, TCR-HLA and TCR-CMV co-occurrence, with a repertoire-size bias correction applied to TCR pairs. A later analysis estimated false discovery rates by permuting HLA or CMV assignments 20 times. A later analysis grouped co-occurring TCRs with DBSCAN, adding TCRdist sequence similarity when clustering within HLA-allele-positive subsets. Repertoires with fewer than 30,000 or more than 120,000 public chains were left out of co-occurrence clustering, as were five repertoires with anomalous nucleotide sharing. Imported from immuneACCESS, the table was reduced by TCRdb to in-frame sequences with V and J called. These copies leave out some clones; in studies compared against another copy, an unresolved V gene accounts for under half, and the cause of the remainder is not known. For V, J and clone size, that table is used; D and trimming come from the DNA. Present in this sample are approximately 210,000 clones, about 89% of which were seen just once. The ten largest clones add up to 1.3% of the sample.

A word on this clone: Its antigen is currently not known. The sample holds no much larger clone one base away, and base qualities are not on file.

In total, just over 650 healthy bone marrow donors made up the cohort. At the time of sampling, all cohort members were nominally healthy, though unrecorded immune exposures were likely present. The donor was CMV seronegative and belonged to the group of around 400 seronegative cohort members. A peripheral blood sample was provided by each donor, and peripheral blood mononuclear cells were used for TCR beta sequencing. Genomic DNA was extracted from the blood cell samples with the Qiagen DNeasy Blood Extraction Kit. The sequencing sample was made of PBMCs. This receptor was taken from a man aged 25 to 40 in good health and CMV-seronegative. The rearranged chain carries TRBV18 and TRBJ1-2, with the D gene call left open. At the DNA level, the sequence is TGTGCCAGCTCTACGCAACCGGTCGAGGCTGGCTACACCTTC. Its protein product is CASSTQPVEAGYTF.